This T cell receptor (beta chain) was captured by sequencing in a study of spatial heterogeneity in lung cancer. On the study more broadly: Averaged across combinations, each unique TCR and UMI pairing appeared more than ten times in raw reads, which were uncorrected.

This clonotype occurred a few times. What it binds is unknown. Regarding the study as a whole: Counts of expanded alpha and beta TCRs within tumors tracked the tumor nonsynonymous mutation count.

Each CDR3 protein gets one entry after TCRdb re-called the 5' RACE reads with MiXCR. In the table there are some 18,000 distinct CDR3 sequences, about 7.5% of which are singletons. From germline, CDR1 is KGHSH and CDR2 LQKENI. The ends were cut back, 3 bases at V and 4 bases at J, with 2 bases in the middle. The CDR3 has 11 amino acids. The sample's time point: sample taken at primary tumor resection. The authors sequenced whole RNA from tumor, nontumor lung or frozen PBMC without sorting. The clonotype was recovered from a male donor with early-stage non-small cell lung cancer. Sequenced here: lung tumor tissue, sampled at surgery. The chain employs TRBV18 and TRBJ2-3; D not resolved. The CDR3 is CASSPADTQYF. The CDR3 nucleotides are TGTGCCAGCTCACCCGCAGATACGCAGTATTTT.